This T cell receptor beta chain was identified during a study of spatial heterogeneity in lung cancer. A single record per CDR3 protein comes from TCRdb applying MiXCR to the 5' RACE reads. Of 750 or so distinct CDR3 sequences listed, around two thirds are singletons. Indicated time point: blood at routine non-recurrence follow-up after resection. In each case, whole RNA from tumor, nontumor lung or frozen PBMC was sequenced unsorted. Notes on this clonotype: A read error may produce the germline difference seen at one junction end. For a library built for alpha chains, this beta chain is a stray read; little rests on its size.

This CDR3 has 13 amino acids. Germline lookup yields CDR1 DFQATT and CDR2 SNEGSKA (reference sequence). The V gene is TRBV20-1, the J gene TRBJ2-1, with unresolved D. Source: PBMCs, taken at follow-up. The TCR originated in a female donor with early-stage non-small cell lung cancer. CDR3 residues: CSARFLGVNEQLF. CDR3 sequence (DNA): TGCAGTGCTAGGTTCCTAGGCGTCAATGAGCAGCTCTTC.